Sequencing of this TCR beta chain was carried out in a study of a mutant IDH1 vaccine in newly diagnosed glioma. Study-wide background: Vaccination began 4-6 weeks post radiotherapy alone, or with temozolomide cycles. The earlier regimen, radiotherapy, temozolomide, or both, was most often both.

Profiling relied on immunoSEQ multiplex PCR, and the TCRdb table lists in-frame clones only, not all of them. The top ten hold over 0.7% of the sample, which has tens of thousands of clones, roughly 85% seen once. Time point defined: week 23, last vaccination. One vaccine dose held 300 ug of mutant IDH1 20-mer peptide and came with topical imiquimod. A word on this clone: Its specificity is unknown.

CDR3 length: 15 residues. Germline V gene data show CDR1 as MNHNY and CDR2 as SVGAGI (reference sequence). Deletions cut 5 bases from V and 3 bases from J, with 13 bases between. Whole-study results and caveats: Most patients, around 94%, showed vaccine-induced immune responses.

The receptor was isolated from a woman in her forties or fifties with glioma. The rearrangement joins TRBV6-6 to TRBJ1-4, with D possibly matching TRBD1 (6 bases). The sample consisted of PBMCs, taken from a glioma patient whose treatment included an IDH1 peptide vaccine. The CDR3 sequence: CASSHTGRANEKLFF. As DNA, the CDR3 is TGTGCCAGCAGTCACACAGGGAGGGCTAATGAAAAACTGTTTTTT.